The rows below give T cell receptor beta chains drawn from one sample of a study of glioma-infiltrating T cells after dendritic cell vaccination. TCRdb's copy holds only in-frame clones and misses some; the assay was immunoSEQ multiplex PCR. The top ten clones hold approximately 3% of a sample with approximately 82,000 clones, 70% to 90% of them seen once. The source was blood, collected before dendritic cell vaccination. These receptors all come from a human donor with glioblastoma. Each CDR3 is given with its conserved first and last residue. Fields, in order: D gene, clone size, J gene, V gene, CDR3 DNA, CDR3 protein. D genes are given only for firm matches. Only part of the rows carry a size: once, few, many, or a class if the clone is expanded.

>-|-|TRBJ1-4|TRBV2
TGTGCCAGCAATTCCTTGGTGGAGATTGAAAAACTGTTTTTT
CASNSLVEIEKLFF
>-|-|TRBJ2-7|TRBV9
TGTGCCAGCAGCGTAGGCAGTGGAGACGAGCAGTACTTC
CASSVGSGDEQYF
>TRBD1|-|TRBJ2-2|TRBV7-9
TGTGCCAGCAGCCTCCAGGGGGCAGGCGGGGAGCTGTTTTTT
CASSLQGAGGELFF
>-|-|TRBJ2-7|TRBV2
TGTGCCAGCAGTGAAGTCGGAGGGGTCGAGCAGTACTTC
CASSEVGGVEQYF
>-|few|TRBJ1-3|TRBV2
TGTGCCAGCAGTGCCGGACAGCGAAACACCATATATTTT
CASSAGQRNTIYF
>-|-|TRBJ1-5|TRBV6-5
TGTGCCAGCAGTTACTCCCGAGGTCAGCCCCAGCATTTT
CASSYSRGQPQHF
>-|once|TRBJ1-1|TRBV2
TGTGCCAGCAGAAGACAGCACATGAACACTGAAGCTTTCTTT
CASRRQHMNTEAFF
>TRBD1|-|TRBJ1-2|TRBV5-5
TGTGCCAGCAGCTTTTTTCAGGGGGCGAACTATGGCTACACCTTC
CASSFFQGANYGYTF
>-|-|TRBJ1-2|TRBV5-4
TGTGCCAGCAGCTTGGGGGCGGGGGCGTATGACTATGGCTACACCTTC
CASSLGAGAYDYGYTF
>TRBD1|-|TRBJ1-4|TRBV12-5
TGTGCTAGTGGTTGGGGACAGGGGGATGAAAAACTGTTTTTT
CASGWGQGDEKLFF
>TRBD2|once|TRBJ2-2|TRBV5-6
TGTGCCAGCAGCGATATCTGGGGGGGCACCGGGGAGCTGTTTTTT
CASSDIWGGTGELFF
>-|-|TRBJ1-3|TRBV18
TGTGCCAGCTCACCAAACACCGTTTACTCTGGAAACACCATATATTTT
CASSPNTVYSGNTIYF
>-|once|TRBJ2-2|TRBV19
TGTGCCAGTAGTACTCTCACCGGGGAGCTGTTTTTT
CASSTLTGELFF
>-|-|TRBJ2-5|TRBV7-2
TGTGCCAGCAGCAATACTCAAGAGACCCAGTACTTC
CASSNTQETQYF
>-|-|TRBJ1-1|TRBV9
TGTGCCAGCAGCGTAGGAGGTGAGATGAACACTGAAGCTTTCTTT
CASSVGGEMNTEAFF
>-|-|TRBJ1-2|TRBV27
TGTGCCAGCAGTTTAAAGAGGGGGTATGGCTACACCTTC
CASSLKRGYGYTF
>TRBD1|-|TRBJ1-1|TRBV2
TGTGCCAGCAGAGAAGCAGGGGGCATGAACACTGAAGCTTTCTTT
CASREAGGMNTEAFF
>TRBD1|-|TRBJ1-2|TRBV5-4
TGTGCCAGCAGCTTTGGACAGGGTAACTATGGCTACACCTTC
CASSFGQGNYGYTF
>-|-|TRBJ1-1|TRBV10-3
TGTGCCATCAGTGAGTCGGGAAGGGGCGTCACTGAAGCTTTCTTT
CAISESGRGVTEAFF
>-|-|TRBJ1-3|TRBV18
TGTGCCAGCTCATCAAACGCGGGCGGGAGGAGCTCTGGAAACACCATATATTTT
CASSSNAGGRSSGNTIYF
>-|once|TRBJ1-1|TRBV6-5
TGTGCCAGCAGTCGGACAAAAGGGGGTGGAGCTTTCTTT
CASSRTKGGGAFF
>TRBD1|-|TRBJ2-5|TRBV7-3
TGTGCCAGCAGCCCGACAGGGGCGGGTGAGACCCAGTACTTC
CASSPTGAGETQYF
>-|-|TRBJ1-3|TRBV30
TGTGCCTGGAGTGTCGTAAGAAACACCATATATTTT
CAWSVVRNTIYF
>TRBD2|once|TRBJ2-5|TRBV11-3
TGTGCCAGCAGCTTTGGGACTAGCGGACAAGAGACCCAGTACTTC
CASSFGTSGQETQYF
>-|once|TRBJ2-1|TRBV9
TGTGCCAGCAGCGTAGTAACAGTCCCATATCAAAATGAGCAGTTCTTC
CASSVVTVPYQNEQFF
>-|-|TRBJ2-1|TRBV5-1
TGCGCCAGCAGCTTGGGTCTAAATAATGAGCAGTTCTTC
CASSLGLNNEQFF
>-|few|TRBJ2-1|TRBV5-1
TGCGCCAGCAGCTTGGCCGCCAGGCTGGAGCAGTTCTTC
CASSLAARLEQFF
>-|-|TRBJ2-2|TRBV14
TGTGCCAGCAGCCCAGAGCTCGGCGGGGAGCTGTTTTTT
CASSPELGGELFF
>-|few|TRBJ2-7|TRBV2
TGTGCCAGCAGTCGTATAGCGGCCCGCTCCTACGAGCAGTACTTC
CASSRIAARSYEQYF